This T cell receptor beta chain was captured by sequencing in a study of Ad26.COV2.S vaccination and SARS-CoV-2 variants. Looking at the study overall: Of the COV1001 trial arms, the Ad26.COV2.S arm included the donor.

Indicated treatment: about 20 received Ad26.COV2.S at low or high dose, single or two shots; about 5 received placebo; per-sample allocation not given. At day 63 after the first vaccine or placebo injection, samples were drawn. Points from the study as a whole: In TCR breadth and depth analyses, total T cell responses may have been underestimated.

To note about this clone: Antigen specificity is unknown.

The CDR3 contains 16 residues. The J segment lost 1 base and the V segment lost 5 bases, leaving 11 bases of the junction unmatched. Germline CDR1 is WSHSY and CDR2 is SAAADI. Libraries were prepared by immunoSEQ multiplex PCR; TCRdb keeps only in-frame clonotypes and omits some of them. The table shows about half a million clones, with 80% to 90% occurring only once. Here the sequenced sample was peripheral blood, taken in a trial of Ad26.COV2.S vaccine versus placebo. The sequence derives from a person between 18 and 60 years old who received the Ad26.COV2.S COVID-19 vaccine or a placebo. This chain joins TRBV10-2 and TRBJ2-7; TRBD1 matches at 7 bases. In DNA, the CDR3 is TGCGCCAGCAGTCCCGGACCGGGACAGAAATCCTACGAGCAGTACTTC. It encodes CASSPGPGQKSYEQYF.